The clone carrying this TCR beta chain has just a few counts. Its antigen remains unidentified. Per germline, CDR1 GTSNPN and CDR2 SVGIG (reference sequence). CDR3 size: 13 residues. V lost 7 bases to trimming and J lost 4 bases, with 14 bases between them. This sample is drawn from a study of T-cell reconstitution after alpha-beta-depleted transplantation in children. Study-wide points: A year had passed since transplant, and T-cell counts and diversity by then came mostly from newly produced T cells. Several hundred graft clones that had expanded were reportedly the source of alpha-beta T cells about two months after transplant. Recipient T cells and thymic progenitors that survived were the source of the high TCRbeta diversity seen at day 60 in some patients.

Preparing the TCRbeta library involved the use of unique molecular identifiers. TCRdb re-analysed the PCR reads in MiXCR, keeping a single row per CDR3 protein. The sample records over 450,000 distinct CDR3 sequences, 8% to 11% being singletons. V is TRBV30 and J is TRBJ1-5, with D hard to call. The receptor comes from a child younger than 10 with inherited bone marrow failure, due to receive a stem cell transplant. The sample in question was PBMCs, obtained before TCRalphabeta/CD19-depleted stem cell transplant. CDR3 nucleotide sequence: TGTGCCTCCGGTCGAGGCGTGAATCAGCCCCAGCATTTT. Its translation is CASGRGVNQPQHF. The full variable domain, completed using reference TRBV30 and TRBJ1-5, is SQTIHQWPATLVQPVGSPLSLECTVEGTSNPNLYWYRQAAGRGLQLLFYSVGIGQISSEVPQNLSASRPQDRQFILSSKKLLLSDSGFYLCASGRGVNQPQHFGDGTRLSIL.